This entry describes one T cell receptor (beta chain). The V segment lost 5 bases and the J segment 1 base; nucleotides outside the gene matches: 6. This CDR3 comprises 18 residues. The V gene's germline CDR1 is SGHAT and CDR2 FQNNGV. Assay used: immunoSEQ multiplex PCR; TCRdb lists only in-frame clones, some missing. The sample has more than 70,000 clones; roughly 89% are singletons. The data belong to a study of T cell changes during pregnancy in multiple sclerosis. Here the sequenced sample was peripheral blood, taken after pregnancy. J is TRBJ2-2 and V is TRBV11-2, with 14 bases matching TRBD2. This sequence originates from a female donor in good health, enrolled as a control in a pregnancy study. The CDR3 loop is CASSEGLAGAWNTGELFF. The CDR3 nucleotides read TGTGCCAGCAGCGAGGGACTAGCGGGGGCGTGGAACACCGGGGAGCTGTTTTTT.